Listed here is a single TCR beta chain. Profiling relied on immunoSEQ multiplex PCR, and the TCRdb table lists in-frame clones only, not all of them. The sample consists of 130,000 to 150,000 clones, roughly 91% of them appearing once. This specimen comes from a study of cytomegalovirus exposure and HLA in healthy donors. With 4 bases clipped from V and 3 bases from J, the junction kept 9 bases outside the gene matches. This CDR3 comprises 16 residues. CDR1 and CDR2 from the germline V gene are SQVTM and ANQGSEA. The sequencing sample was made of PBMCs. This receptor was identified in a woman between 18 and 29 years old in good health and CMV-seropositive. The V and J genes are TRBV29-1 and TRBJ2-7, with 13 nucleotides matching TRBD2. The CDR3 loop is CSVAGTSGTPLYEQYF. In DNA, the CDR3 is TGCAGCGTTGCCGGGACTAGCGGGACCCCACTCTACGAGCAGTACTTC.